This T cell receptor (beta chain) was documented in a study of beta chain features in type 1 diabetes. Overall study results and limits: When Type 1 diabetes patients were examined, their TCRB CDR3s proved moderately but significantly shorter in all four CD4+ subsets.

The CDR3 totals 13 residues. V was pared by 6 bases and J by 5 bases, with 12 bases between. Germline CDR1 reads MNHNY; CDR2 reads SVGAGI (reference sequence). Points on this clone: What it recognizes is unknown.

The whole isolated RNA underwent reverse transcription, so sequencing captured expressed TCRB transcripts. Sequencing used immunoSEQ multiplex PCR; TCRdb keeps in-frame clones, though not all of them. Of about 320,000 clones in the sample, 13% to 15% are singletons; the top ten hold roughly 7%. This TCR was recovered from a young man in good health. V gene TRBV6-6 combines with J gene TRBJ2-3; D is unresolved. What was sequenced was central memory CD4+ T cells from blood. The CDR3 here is CASRRVPVDTQYF. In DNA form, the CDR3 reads TGTGCCAGCAGACGCGTGCCGGTAGATACGCAGTATTTT.